These T cell receptor beta chains were read from a single sample in a study of T cells in Graves' hyperthyroidism and ophthalmopathy. Each CDR3 protein is one row after TCRdb ran MiXCR on the multiplex PCR reads. This sample has roughly 330,000 distinct CDR3 sequences, with 16% found just once. The specimen was blood. The receptor source for this set is a man between 25 and 39 years old with Graves' hyperthyroidism. Both conserved end residues are part of each CDR3. A D gene is named only where the DNA matches it firmly. Size values are once, few and many counts, or a class for expanded clones, and some rows have none.

TRBJ2-7	TRBD1	many	TRBV24-1	CATSEWNGQVGTYEQYF	TGTGCCACCAGTGAATGGAACGGACAGGTAGGGACCTACGAGCAGTACTTC
TRBJ2-1	TRBD2	few	TRBV10-3	CAISGGGTSVHEQFF	TGTGCCATCAGTGGTGGGGGGACTAGCGTCCATGAGCAGTTCTTC
TRBJ2-1	.	.	TRBV14	CASSPGLENNEQFF	TGTGCCAGCAGCCCGGGACTGGAGAACAATGAGCAGTTCTTC
TRBJ2-7	.	many	TRBV29-1	CSVEDLEGSEQYF	TGCAGCGTTGAAGATCTGGAGGGATCCGAGCAGTACTTC
TRBJ2-3	TRBD1	few	TRBV13	CASSWGTGQTDTQYF	TGTGCCAGCAGTTGGGGGACAGGGCAGACAGATACGCAGTATTTT
TRBJ1-1	.	many	TRBV11-1	CASSLAGQSEAFF	TGTGCCAGCAGCTTAGCCGGCCAGAGTGAAGCTTTCTTT
TRBJ1-4	TRBD1	many	TRBV12-3/TRBV12-4	CASRVQGAGEKLFF	TGTGCCAGCAGAGTTCAGGGGGCCGGTGAAAAACTGTTTTTT
TRBJ1-2	.	.	TRBV7-9	CASSLDIINYGYTF	TGTGCCAGCAGCTTAGACATCATAAACTATGGCTACACCTTC
TRBJ1-1	TRBD1	many	TRBV18	CASSPISGQVSVDTEAFF	TGTGCCAGCTCACCAATTTCCGGACAGGTGAGCGTGGACACTGAAGCTTTCTTT
TRBJ1-1	.	many	TRBV30	CAWSQQENTEAFF	TGTGCCTGGAGCCAACAGGAGAACACTGAAGCTTTCTTT
TRBJ2-5	.	.	TRBV28	CASSFVLEGETQYF	TGTGCCAGCAGTTTCGTTCTGGAGGGGGAGACCCAGTACTTC
TRBJ2-5	.	many	TRBV29-1	CSVEDRGGETQYF	TGCAGCGTTGAAGACAGGGGTGGAGAGACCCAGTACTTC
TRBJ1-4	TRBD1	.	TRBV5-5	CASKDRATNEKLFF	TGTGCCAGCAAAGACAGGGCAACTAATGAAAAACTGTTTTTT
TRBJ2-7	.	few	TRBV27	CASSLLRTSYEQYF	TGTGCCAGCAGTTTACTCCGGACATCCTACGAGCAGTACTTC
TRBJ1-6	.	few	TRBV3-1	CASSPWESSYNSPLHF	TGTGCCAGCAGCCCCTGGGAGAGCTCCTATAATTCACCCCTCCACTTT
TRBJ1-6	.	many	TRBV20-1	CSAPSAEGASPLHF	TGCAGTGCCCCCTCGGCGGAGGGTGCCTCACCCCTCCACTTT
TRBJ2-1	.	few	TRBV12-3/TRBV12-4	CASSSQGLSEQFF	TGTGCCAGCAGTTCACAGGGTCTCAGTGAGCAGTTCTTC
TRBJ2-3	.	many	TRBV12-3/TRBV12-4	CASSLGLAGTDTQYF	TGTGCCAGCAGTTTAGGGCTAGCTGGCACAGATACGCAGTATTTT
TRBJ1-3	.	.	TRBV10-3	CAIRPESGNTIYF	TGTGCCATCAGACCAGAGTCTGGAAACACCATATATTTT
TRBJ1-4	.	.	TRBV18	CASSPGTEKLFF	TGTGCCAGCTCACCGGGGACTGAAAAACTGTTTTTT
TRBJ1-5	.	.	TRBV6-1	CASSSKVRSNQPQHF	TGTGCCAGCAGCTCAAAGGTTCGTAGCAATCAGCCCCAGCATTTT
TRBJ1-1	.	few	TRBV14	CASSSWAYLNTEAFF	TGTGCCAGCAGCTCGTGGGCGTACCTGAACACTGAAGCTTTCTTT
TRBJ1-1	.	many	TRBV20-1	CSARDATANTEAFF	TGCAGTGCTAGAGACGCGACAGCGAACACTGAAGCTTTCTTT
TRBJ2-2	TRBD2	many	TRBV30	CAWSVTGGYGELFF	TGTGCCTGGAGTGTGACGGGGGGATACGGGGAGCTGTTTTTT
TRBJ1-3	TRBD1	many	TRBV28	CASMTGPTPSGNTIYF	TGTGCCAGCATGACAGGGCCAACCCCCTCTGGAAACACCATATATTTT
TRBJ2-7	TRBD1	many	TRBV20-1	CSAPRQGSNEQYF	TGCAGTGCTCCCCGACAGGGGAGTAACGAGCAGTACTTC
TRBJ2-6	.	.	TRBV12-3/TRBV12-4	CASSRQLSGANVLTF	TGTGCCAGCAGTCGCCAACTCTCTGGGGCCAACGTCCTGACTTTC
TRBJ2-1	TRBD2	many	TRBV7-2	CASSLAPWGGGNEQFF	TGTGCCAGCAGCTTAGCCCCCTGGGGCGGGGGCAATGAGCAGTTCTTC
TRBJ2-3	TRBD2	few	TRBV20-1	CSAPTSGGTDTQYF	TGCAGTGCTCCAACTAGCGGCGGCACAGATACGCAGTATTTT
TRBJ2-7	.	few	TRBV6-1	CASSYRTNLEQYF	TGTGCCAGCAGTTACAGGACAAACCTCGAGCAGTACTTC
TRBJ2-2	TRBD2	many	TRBV6-1	CATQLELGLAATGELFF	TGTGCCACCCAGTTGGAACTGGGACTAGCGGCCACCGGGGAGCTGTTTTTT
TRBJ2-4	.	few	TRBV7-8	CASSQWGRGQKNIQYF	TGTGCCAGCAGCCAATGGGGGAGGGGGCAGAAAAACATTCAGTACTTC
TRBJ2-3	.	few	TRBV12-3/TRBV12-4	CASSFAELTDTQYF	TGTGCCAGCAGTTTTGCAGAGCTCACAGATACGCAGTATTTT
TRBJ2-5	TRBD2	many	TRBV12-3/TRBV12-4	CASSFEREGGETQYF	TGTGCCAGCAGTTTTGAGCGGGAGGGGGGGGAGACCCAGTACTTC
TRBJ2-7	TRBD2	.	TRBV5-1	CASSFATSGTWEQYF	TGCGCCAGCAGCTTCGCGACTAGCGGGACCTGGGAGCAGTACTTC
TRBJ2-1	.	.	TRBV20-1	CSARDGYDNEQLF	TGCAGTGCTAGAGATGGTTACGACAATGAGCAGTTGTTC
TRBJ2-3	.	many	TRBV11-2	CASNNPGLSTDTQYF	TGTGCCAGCAATAACCCGGGACTTTCCACAGATACGCAGTATTTT
TRBJ2-5	TRBD2	many	TRBV3-1	CASSRGLADQETQYF	TGTGCCAGCAGCCGGGGACTAGCGGACCAAGAGACCCAGTACTTC
TRBJ2-7	TRBD1	.	TRBV27	CASSLYFSGGNEQYF	TGTGCCAGCAGTTTATATTTCTCAGGGGGCAACGAGCAGTACTTC
TRBJ1-1	TRBD1	few	TRBV4-1	CASSQDRGGGAWTEAFF	TGCGCCAGCAGCCAAGACAGGGGAGGGGGCGCGTGGACTGAAGCTTTCTTT
TRBJ1-2	.	.	TRBV30	CARKETYGYTF	TGTGCCAGAAAGGAAACCTATGGCTACACCTTC
TRBJ2-1	.	many	TRBV5-1	CASSPDTIYNEQFF	TGCGCCAGCAGCCCTGACACCATCTACAATGAGCAGTTCTTC
TRBJ2-2	TRBD2	.	TRBV28	CASSLLAGGQTGELFF	TGTGCCAGCAGTTTATTAGCGGGAGGTCAAACCGGGGAGCTGTTTTTT
TRBJ2-7	TRBD2	few	TRBV7-9	CASSPREGLYEQYF	TGTGCCAGCAGCCCCCGGGAGGGCCTCTACGAGCAGTACTTC
TRBJ2-1	.	.	TRBV10-2	CASQSDEQFF	TGCGCCAGCCAGAGCGATGAGCAGTTCTTC
TRBJ2-2	.	many	TRBV28	CASKGWGYFDTGELFF	TGTGCCAGCAAAGGATGGGGGTACTTCGACACCGGGGAGCTGTTTTTT
TRBJ2-5	TRBD2	.	TRBV20-1	CSARGQGSTSGQETQYF	TGCAGTGCTAGAGGCCAGGGTTCGACTAGCGGCCAAGAGACCCAGTACTTC
TRBJ2-3	TRBD1	many	TRBV5-6	CASSLLTGVVGDTQYF	TGTGCCAGCAGCTTGCTGACAGGGGTGGTAGGAGATACGCAGTATTTT
TRBJ1-5	.	.	TRBV18	CASSISAVGNNQPQHF	TGTGCCAGCTCAATCAGTGCTGTTGGGAACAATCAGCCCCAGCATTTT
TRBJ1-1	.	many	TRBV5-6	CASSLDGSVRTYTEAFF	TGTGCCAGCAGCTTGGATGGGTCCGTCAGGACGTACACTGAAGCTTTCTTT
TRBJ2-5	.	.	TRBV11-3	CASRQEWGQETQYF	TGTGCCAGCAGGCAGGAGTGGGGGCAAGAGACCCAGTACTTC
TRBJ2-5	TRBD2	.	TRBV9	CASSVEASGRAWETQYF	TGTGCCAGCAGCGTAGAGGCTAGCGGGAGGGCTTGGGAGACCCAGTACTTC
TRBJ1-2	TRBD1	many	TRBV5-1	CASSKSPGTGTGGYTF	TGCGCCAGCAGCAAAAGTCCCGGGACAGGGACCGGCGGCTACACCTTC